This T cell receptor (beta chain) was obtained from a study of radiation and T cells in renal cell carcinoma. Study summary: Nephrectomy followed 15 Gy stereotactic body radiation by 4 weeks.

Profiled with immunoSEQ multiplex PCR; TCRdb holds only in-frame clones, not every one. The profile covers approximately 140,000 clones, with around four fifths appearing a single time and less than 25% taken by the ten largest. Time point meaning: baseline pretreatment blood. Indicated treatment: 15 Gy SBRT to primary tumor, nephrectomy 4 weeks later. Serial blood draws occurred at baseline and 2 and 4 weeks post-SBRT. The ends were cut back, 4 bases at V and 6 bases at J, with 15 bases in the middle. The CDR3 consists of 14 residues. CDR1 is SGDLS and CDR2 is YYNGEE in the germline V gene. The sample here was blood, taken from a patient whose treatment included radiotherapy and nephrectomy. This TCR was recovered from a woman in her forties or fifties with renal cell carcinoma. V and J are TRBV9 and TRBJ2-3; a possible D gene is TRBD2 (6 bases). CDR3 loop: CASSSRLEVDTQYF. CDR3 nucleotide sequence: TGTGCCAGCAGCTCACGACTAGAGGTGGATACGCAGTATTTT.